In its sample, the clone carrying this TCR beta chain was seen many times. What it recognizes is unknown. TCRdb used MiXCR to reprocess the reads, holding one entry per CDR3 protein. The profile shows some 150,000 distinct CDR3 sequences, approximately 30% of them singletons. CDR3 length equals 14 residues. The V gene's germline CDR1 is SEHNR and CDR2 FQNEAQ (reference sequence). V dropped 4 bases and J dropped 2 bases, with 12 bases sitting between them. This entry is derived from a study of T cell repertoires in cytomegalovirus infection. General study results and limits: The study identified carriers of CMV plus the relevant HLA from cumulative public TCR beta family frequency.

The V call is TRBV7-9, the J call TRBJ2-7; D gene uncertain. Material: CD8+ T cells from cultured PBMCs, obtained from culture after CMV antigen stimulation. The clonotype comes from a human donor in good health (CMV status not recorded). Some clones in this sample may be carry-over from other donors' samples. DNA of the CDR3: TGTGCCAGCAGCTCAGGAGTGCGTACCTACGAGCAGTACTTC. Protein sequence: CASSSGVRTYEQYF.